The T cell receptor (beta chain) described here comes from a study of CD4 T cells in relation to SARS-CoV-2 and coronaviruses. Points from the study as a whole: According to naive versus memory sequencing, detected responses are memory recall, not newly primed.

Remarks on this clone: What it binds is not known.

Here immunoSEQ multiplex PCR was the method, and the copy in TCRdb shows in-frame clones only, minus some. Seen here are 35,000 to 40,000 clones, 82% observed once, and the top ten hold 4.5%. Trimming cost V 6 bases and J 0 bases, with 11 bases left between them. CDR3 length equals 14 residues. CDR1 is MNHEY and CDR2 is SVGAGI in the germline V gene. This sequence originates from an adult with COVID-19. The sequenced sample was naive CD4+ T cells from PBMCs, cultured in vitro. Indicated subset: naive CD4+ T cells isolated by negative enrichment. The rearrangement joins TRBV6-5 to TRBJ1-1; unclear D gene. The CDR3: CASSQDGVNTEAFF. In DNA, the CDR3 is TGTGCCAGCAGCCAGGACGGCGTGAACACTGAAGCTTTCTTT.